The clone carrying this T cell receptor beta chain showed up many times. The data are from a study of regulatory T cells in long-lasting Graves disease. Between the trimmed V and J ends, which lost 3 bases and 2 bases, there was a span of 12 bases. The CDR3 sequence is 15 residues long. Germline CDR1 and CDR2: LGHDT and YNNKEL (reference sequence). Time point denoted: newly diagnosed GD, antithyroid drugs for less than 3 months. After RNA was extracted from PBMCs, the TCR library was made from it. Building the TCR beta libraries relied on iRepertoire HTBI primers, and CDR3 regions underwent Arm-PCR. TCRdb fed the multiplex PCR reads into MiXCR, producing one record per CDR3 protein. The sample lists about 350,000 distinct CDR3 sequences; roughly a sixth were seen once. These data also formed part of another study, on T cells in Graves' hyperthyroidism and ophthalmopathy.

The material was peripheral blood mononuclear cells (PBMCs), obtained at new diagnosis, from a patient treated with antithyroid drugs. J is TRBJ2-3 and V is TRBV3-1; weak D call: TRBD2 (6 bases). The TCR originated in a man aged 35 to 55 with Graves disease. This chain's CDR3 is CASSQKAGNTDTQYF. CDR3 nucleotides: TGTGCCAGCAGCCAGAAGGCGGGAAACACAGATACGCAGTATTTT.